The present T cell receptor beta chain was sequenced within a study of T-cell memory formation after mild COVID-19 (dated by TCRdb to the early 2020s). Context from the whole study: TCR sequence clusters from the two donors were largely donor specific. The cohort comprised two young, previously healthy adult volunteers, one female and one male. Longitudinal TCRalpha and TCRbeta repertoire sequencing tracked T-cell clones expanding and contracting after mild COVID-19 in two donors. The investigation overall reported the following: Only a couple of mild cases were covered in the study, and larger cohorts including severe cases with pre-infection samples were considered necessary. Some responding clones were detected in pre-infection memory, which suggested that pre-existing cross-reactive memory T cells had joined the SARS-CoV-2 response. SARS-CoV-2 specificity was not confirmed for the second-wave clones peaking on day 37. Clones contracting from day 15 to 85 had balanced CD4/CD8 phenotypes, while a second wave expanding from day 15 to 37 was biased towards CD4+. Contracting CD4+ clones turned up mainly in the CM and EM memory subsets, whereas EMRA was where CD8+ clones were enriched.

Trimming at the junction amounts to 2 bases on V and 6 bases on J, and the germline ends lie 11 bases apart. Spanning cysteine to phenylalanine, the CDR3 consists of 13 amino acids. Left in the record is the CDR3 DNA by itself, 39 bases read in frame from the first base. Ficoll-Paque density gradient centrifugation was the method used to isolate PBMCs. Regarding this clonotype: What antigen it recognizes has not been identified. Base quality data are lacking; no much larger clone is found one base away.

Reads for this sample came from an Illumina NovaSeq 6000. cDNA libraries for TCRalpha and TCRbeta were prepared by 5'RACE using constant-segment primers, with sample barcodes and unique molecular identifiers added. RNA was extracted from every sample with Trizol reagent. The libraries were amplified in two PCR steps, and the second step added a second sample barcode and Illumina TruSeq adapters. Sequencing of the libraries was done on an Illumina NovaSeq, producing 2 x 150 bp paired-end reads. On the authors' methods: Reads were demultiplexed and collapsed into UMI-guided consensus sequences with migec v1.2.7. Using mixcr v2.1.11, UMI consensuses were aligned to TRA and TRB V and J templates and then assembled into clonotypes. Expanded or contracted clonotypes were those called significant by both edgeR and NoisET, with noise models trained on biological replicates. For edgeR calls, the thresholds were a false discovery rate-adjusted p below 0.01 and a log2 fold-change of 1. PCA with hierarchical clustering of max-normalized trajectories of the 1000 most abundant clonotypes was used as exploratory dynamics analysis. Separately sequenced CD4+ and CD8+ repertoires were used to assign the CD4 or CD8 phenotype of responding clones. TCRdb applied fastp at Q25 and MiXCR to the public reads, then kept only in-frame beta chains. Records with the same CDR3 protein are collapsed into one entry carrying the most frequent genes and DNA. TCRdb, not the original authors, processed these V and J calls. The sample contains 150,000 to 200,000 distinct CDR3 sequences, 11% of them found a single time. The ten most abundant clones make up 3.5% to 4% of the sample.

The rearrangement joined TRBV12-3 or TRBV12-4 to TRBJ2-7, with TRBD1 tentatively as D gene (5 bases match). The sample was PBMCs or a T cell subset sorted from them (not recorded which). This clonotype was sampled from a man aged 18 to 29 who had mild COVID-19 (a few samples of this study predate the infection). The sample titles of this study are shuffled in the database, so cell type and time point are left out; the donor was told from shared clones. The DNA is TGTGCCAGCAGTTTATCAGGGATAGCCGAGCAGTACTTC. Its protein product is CASSLSGIAEQYF.